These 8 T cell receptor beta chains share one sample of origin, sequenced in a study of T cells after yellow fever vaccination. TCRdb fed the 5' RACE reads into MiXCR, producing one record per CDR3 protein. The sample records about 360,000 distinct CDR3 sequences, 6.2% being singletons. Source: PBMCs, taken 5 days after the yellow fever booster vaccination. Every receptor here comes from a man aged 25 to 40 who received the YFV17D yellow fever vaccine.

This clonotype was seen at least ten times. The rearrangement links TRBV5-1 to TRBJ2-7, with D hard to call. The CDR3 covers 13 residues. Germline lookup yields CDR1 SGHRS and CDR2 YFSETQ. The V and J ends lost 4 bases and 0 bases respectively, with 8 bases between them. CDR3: CASSGSSSYEQYF. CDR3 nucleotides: TGCGCCAGCAGCGGGTCGAGCTCCTACGAGCAGTACTTC.

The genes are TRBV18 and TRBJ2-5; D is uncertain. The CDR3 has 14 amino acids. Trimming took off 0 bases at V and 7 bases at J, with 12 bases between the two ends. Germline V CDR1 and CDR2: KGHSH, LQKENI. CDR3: CASSPPVGQATQYF. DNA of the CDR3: TGTGCCAGCTCACCACCCGTTGGCCAGGCGACCCAGTACTTC.

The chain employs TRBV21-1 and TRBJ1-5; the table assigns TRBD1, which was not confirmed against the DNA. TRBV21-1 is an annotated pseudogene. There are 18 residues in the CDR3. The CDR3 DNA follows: TGTGCCAGCAGCAAAGCGGGGGACAGGGGCTACAGCAATCAGCCCCAGCATTTT. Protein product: CASSKAGDRGYSNQPQHF.

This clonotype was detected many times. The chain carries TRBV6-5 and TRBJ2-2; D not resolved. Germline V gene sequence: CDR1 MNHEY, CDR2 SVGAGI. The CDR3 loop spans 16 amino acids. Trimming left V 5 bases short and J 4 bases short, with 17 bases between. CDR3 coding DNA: TGTGCCAGCAGTATCTCCTGGGCCTATGGCACCGGGGAGCTGTTTTTT. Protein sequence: CASSISWAYGTGELFF.

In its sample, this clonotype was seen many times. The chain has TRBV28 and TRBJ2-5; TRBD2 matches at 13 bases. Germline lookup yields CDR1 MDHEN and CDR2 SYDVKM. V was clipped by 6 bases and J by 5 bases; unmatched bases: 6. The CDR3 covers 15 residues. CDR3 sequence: CASSGLAGAGETQYF. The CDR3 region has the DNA TGTGCCAGCAGCGGACTAGCGGGAGCCGGTGAGACCCAGTACTTC.

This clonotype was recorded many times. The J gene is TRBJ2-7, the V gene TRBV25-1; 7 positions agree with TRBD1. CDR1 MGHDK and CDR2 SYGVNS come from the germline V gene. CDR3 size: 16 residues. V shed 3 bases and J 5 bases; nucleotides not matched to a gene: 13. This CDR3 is CASSDDLGQISNEQYF. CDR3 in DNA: TGTGCCAGCAGTGACGACCTGGGACAGATATCCAACGAGCAGTACTTC.

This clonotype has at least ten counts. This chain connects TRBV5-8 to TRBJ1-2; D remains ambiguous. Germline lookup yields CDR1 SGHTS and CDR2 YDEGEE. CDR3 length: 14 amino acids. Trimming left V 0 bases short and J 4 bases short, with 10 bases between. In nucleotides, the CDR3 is TGTGCCAGCAGCTTGGACGGACGGGCCTATGGCTACACCTTC. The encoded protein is CASSLDGRAYGYTF.

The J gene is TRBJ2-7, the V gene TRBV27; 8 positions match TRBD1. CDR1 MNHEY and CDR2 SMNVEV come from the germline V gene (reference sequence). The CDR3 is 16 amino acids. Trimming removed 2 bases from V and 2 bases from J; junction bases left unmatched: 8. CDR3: CASSLRVGQDTYEQYF. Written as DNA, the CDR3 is TGTGCCAGCAGTTTAAGGGTGGGACAGGACACCTACGAGCAGTACTTC.